This T cell receptor beta chain was recovered during a study of patients and donors after allogeneic stem cell transplantation. The J segment lost 4 bases and the V segment lost 4 bases, leaving 10 bases of the junction unmatched. The V gene's germline CDR1 is SGHDT and CDR2 YYEEEE. CDR3 length: 16 amino acids. TCRdb analysed the RT-PCR reads with MiXCR anew, one entry per CDR3 protein. Among about 24,000 distinct CDR3 sequences listed, around 40% were seen once. The J gene is TRBJ2-3, the V gene TRBV5-6, with TRBD2 matching over 9 bases. The sequenced material came from blood, either unsorted or a sorted T cell fraction (not recorded which). This sequence was found in a human donor who was either an allogeneic HSCT recipient or a stem cell or donor lymphocyte infusion donor (not recorded which). It is not recorded whose cells these are; they may come from a transplant donor. CDR3 nucleotides: TGTGCCAGCAGCCCCTGGGGTAGCGGGGGTTCAGATACGCAGTATTTT. Translated, it gives CASSPWGSGGSDTQYF.